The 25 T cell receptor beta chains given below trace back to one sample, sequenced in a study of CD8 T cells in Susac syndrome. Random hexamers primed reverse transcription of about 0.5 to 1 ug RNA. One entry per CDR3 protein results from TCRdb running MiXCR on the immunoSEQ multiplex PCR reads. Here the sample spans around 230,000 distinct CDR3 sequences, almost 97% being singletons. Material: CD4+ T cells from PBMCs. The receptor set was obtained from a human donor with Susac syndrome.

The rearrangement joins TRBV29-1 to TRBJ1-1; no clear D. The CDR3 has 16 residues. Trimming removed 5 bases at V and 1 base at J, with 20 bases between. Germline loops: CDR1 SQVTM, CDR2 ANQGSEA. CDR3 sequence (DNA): TGCAGCGTTCTCGATGTCAAAGATTTAGAGAACACTGAAGCTTTCTTT. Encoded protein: CSVLDVKDLENTEAFF.

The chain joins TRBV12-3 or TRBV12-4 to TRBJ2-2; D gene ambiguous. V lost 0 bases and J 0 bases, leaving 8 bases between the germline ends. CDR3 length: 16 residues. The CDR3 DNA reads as TGTGCCAGCAGTTTAGCCGGGTCTCCGAACACCGGGGAGCTGTTTTTT. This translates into CASSLAGSPNTGELFF.

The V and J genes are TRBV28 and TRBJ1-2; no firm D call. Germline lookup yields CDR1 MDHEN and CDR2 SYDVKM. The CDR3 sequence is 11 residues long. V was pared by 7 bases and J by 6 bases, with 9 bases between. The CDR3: CASTRRDGYTF. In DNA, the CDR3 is TGTGCCAGCACAAGAAGGGATGGCTACACCTTC.

This CDR3 reads CSAPTAGNYGYTF. CDR3 DNA sequence: TGCAGTGCCCCAACAGCGGGGAACTATGGCTACACCTTC. The V call is TRBV20-1, the J call TRBJ1-2; D unclear. With 6 bases removed from V and 2 bases from J, the gap between germline ends came to 13 bases. CDR3 size: 13 residues. Germline-derived CDR1 and CDR2 are DFQATT and SNEGSKA (reference sequence).

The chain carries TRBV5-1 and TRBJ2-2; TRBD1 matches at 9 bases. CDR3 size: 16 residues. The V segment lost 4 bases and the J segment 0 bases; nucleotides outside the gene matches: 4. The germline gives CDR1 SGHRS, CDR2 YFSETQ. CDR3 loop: CASSTRDRANTGELFF. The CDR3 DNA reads TGCGCCAGCAGCACCAGGGACAGGGCGAACACCGGGGAGCTGTTTTTT. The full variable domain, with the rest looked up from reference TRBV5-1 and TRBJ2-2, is KAGVTQTPRYLIKTRGQQVTLSCSPISGHRSVSWYQQTPGQGLQFLFEYFSETQRNKGNFPGRFSGRQFSNSRSEMNVSTLELGDSALYLCASSTRDRANTGELFFGEGSRLTVL.

The CDR3 bases are TGTGCCAGCAGCGACAGGGGTTACGAGCAGTACTTC. Amino acid sequence: CASSDRGYEQYF. V and J are TRBV9 and TRBJ2-7, with 7 bases matching TRBD1. This CDR3 region has 12 residues. V trimming: 3 bases; J trimming: 4 bases; junction bases outside the gene matches: 1. Germline lookup yields CDR1 SGDLS and CDR2 YYNGEE.

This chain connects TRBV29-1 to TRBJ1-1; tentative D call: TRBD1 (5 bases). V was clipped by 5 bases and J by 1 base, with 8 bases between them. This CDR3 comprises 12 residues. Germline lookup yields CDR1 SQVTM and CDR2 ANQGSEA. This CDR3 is CSVRGGNTEAFF. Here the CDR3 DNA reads TGCAGCGTTAGGGGTGGGAACACTGAAGCTTTCTTT.

CDR3 residues: CASTWTGGYEQYF. The CDR3 bases are TGTGCCAGCACCTGGACAGGGGGTTACGAGCAGTACTTC. V and J are TRBV27 and TRBJ2-7, with 10 bases matching TRBD1. J was trimmed by 4 bases and V by 7 bases; bases with no gene match: 4. CDR3 size: 13 residues. Germline lookup yields CDR1 MNHEY and CDR2 SMNVEV (reference sequence).

For the CDR3, the DNA is TGCGCCAGCAGCCCTTCTACAGGCACCGTATCCTACGAGCAGTACTTC. Its translation is CASSPSTGTVSYEQYF. The chain employs TRBV4-1 and TRBJ2-7; possible D gene TRBD1, 5 bases. V shed 4 bases and J shed 1 base, with 17 bases lying between them. CDR3 size: 16 residues. Germline CDR1 and CDR2: MGHRA and YSYEKL.

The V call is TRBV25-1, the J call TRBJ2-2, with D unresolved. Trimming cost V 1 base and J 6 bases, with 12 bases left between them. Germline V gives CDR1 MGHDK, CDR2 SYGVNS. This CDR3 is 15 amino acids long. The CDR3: CASSEWAALAGELFF. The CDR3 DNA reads TGTGCCAGCAGTGAATGGGCCGCTCTCGCCGGGGAGCTGTTTTTT.

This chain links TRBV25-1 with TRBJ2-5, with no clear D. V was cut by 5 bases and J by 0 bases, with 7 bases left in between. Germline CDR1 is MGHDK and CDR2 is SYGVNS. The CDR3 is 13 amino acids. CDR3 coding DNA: TGTGCCAGCAGTTTCCGTAACCAAGAGACCCAGTACTTC. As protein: CASSFRNQETQYF.

Here the CDR3 DNA reads TGCGCCAGCAGCTTGGGAGGGGTAGCGTCGACGGATCAGCCCCAGCATTTT. Translating it yields CASSLGGVASTDQPQHF. The chain uses TRBV5-1 and TRBJ1-5; D may be TRBD1 (5 bases). The CDR3 extends over 17 amino acids. V was trimmed by 0 bases and J by 5 bases, leaving 18 bases between them. From germline, CDR1 is SGHRS and CDR2 YFSETQ.

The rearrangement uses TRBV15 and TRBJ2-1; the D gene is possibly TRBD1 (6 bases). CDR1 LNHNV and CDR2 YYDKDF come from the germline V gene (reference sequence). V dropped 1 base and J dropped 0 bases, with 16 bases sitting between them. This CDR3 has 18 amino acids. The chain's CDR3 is CATSRASGQPASYNEQFF. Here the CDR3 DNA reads TGTGCCACCAGCAGAGCATCAGGACAGCCGGCCTCCTACAATGAGCAGTTCTTC.

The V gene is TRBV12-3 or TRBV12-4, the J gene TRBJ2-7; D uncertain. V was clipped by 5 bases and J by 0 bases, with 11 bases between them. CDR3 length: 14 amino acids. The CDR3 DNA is TGTGCCAGCAGTGCCGCGACAAGCTCCTACGAGCAGTACTTC. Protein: CASSAATSSYEQYF.

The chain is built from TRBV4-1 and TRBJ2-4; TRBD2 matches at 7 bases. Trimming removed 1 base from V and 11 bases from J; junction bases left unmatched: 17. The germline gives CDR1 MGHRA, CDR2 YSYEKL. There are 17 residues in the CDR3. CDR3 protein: CASSQGGASGGKWVQYF. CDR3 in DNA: TGCGCCAGCAGCCAAGGCGGGGCTAGCGGAGGGAAGTGGGTTCAGTACTTC.

CDR3 sequence reads: CASSQVIGFETQYF. The CDR3 DNA is TGTGCCAGCAGCCAAGTAATTGGATTCGAGACCCAGTACTTC. The J gene is TRBJ2-5, the V gene TRBV3-1, with no clear D. CDR3 size: 14 residues. The germline V gene has CDR1 LGHDT and CDR2 YNNKEL (reference sequence). V shed 1 base and J shed 5 bases, with 11 bases lying between them.

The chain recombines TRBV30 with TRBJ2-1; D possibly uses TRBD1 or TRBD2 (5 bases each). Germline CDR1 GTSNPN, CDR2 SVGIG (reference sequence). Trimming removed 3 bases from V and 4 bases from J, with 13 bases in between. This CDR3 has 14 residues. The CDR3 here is CAWSLRDRYNEQFF. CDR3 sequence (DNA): TGTGCCTGGAGCCTAAGGGACCGGTACAATGAGCAGTTCTTC.

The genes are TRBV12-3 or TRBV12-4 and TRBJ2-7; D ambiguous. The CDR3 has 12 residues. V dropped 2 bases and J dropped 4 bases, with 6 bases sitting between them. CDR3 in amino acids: CASSLSRYEQYF. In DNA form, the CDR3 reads TGTGCCAGCAGTTTATCCCGGTACGAGCAGTACTTC.

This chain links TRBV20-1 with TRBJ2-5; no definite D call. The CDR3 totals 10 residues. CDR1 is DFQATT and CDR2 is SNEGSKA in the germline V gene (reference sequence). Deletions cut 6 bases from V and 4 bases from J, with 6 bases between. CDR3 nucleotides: TGCAGTGCCGTTAGAGAGACCCAGTACTTC. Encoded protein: CSAVRETQYF.

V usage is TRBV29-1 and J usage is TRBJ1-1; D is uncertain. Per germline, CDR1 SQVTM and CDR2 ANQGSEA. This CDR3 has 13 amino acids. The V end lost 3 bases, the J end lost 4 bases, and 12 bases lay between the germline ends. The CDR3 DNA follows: TGCAGCGTTGAGGGGAACGCGTTCACTGAAGCTTTCTTT. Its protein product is CSVEGNAFTEAFF.

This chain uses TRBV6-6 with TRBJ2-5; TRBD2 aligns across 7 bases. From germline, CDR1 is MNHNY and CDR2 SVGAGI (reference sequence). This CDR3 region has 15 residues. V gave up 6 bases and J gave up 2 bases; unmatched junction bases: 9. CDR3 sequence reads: CASSYRGEWQETQYF. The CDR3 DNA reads TGTGCCAGCAGCTACCGGGGGGAATGGCAAGAGACCCAGTACTTC.

The CDR3 sequence is CASSSSWGPNQPQHF. Written as DNA, the CDR3 is TGTGCCAGCAGCTCCAGTTGGGGGCCCAATCAGCCCCAGCATTTT. This chain uses TRBV7-6 with TRBJ1-5; D perhaps matches TRBD1 (6 bases). CDR1 is SGHVS, CDR2 FNYEAQ, per germline. CDR3 length: 15 residues. Deletions cut 4 bases from V and 3 bases from J, with 13 bases between.

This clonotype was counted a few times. CDR3 in DNA: TGTGCCAGCAGGAGGGGATCTGGGGCCAACGTCCTGACTTTC. It codes for CASRRGSGANVLTF. The chain has TRBV2 and TRBJ2-6; D tentatively reads TRBD1 or TRBD2 (5 bases each). V was trimmed by 6 bases and J by 1 base, leaving 7 bases between them. The CDR3 is 14 amino acids. Germline loops: CDR1 SNHLY, CDR2 FYNNEI.

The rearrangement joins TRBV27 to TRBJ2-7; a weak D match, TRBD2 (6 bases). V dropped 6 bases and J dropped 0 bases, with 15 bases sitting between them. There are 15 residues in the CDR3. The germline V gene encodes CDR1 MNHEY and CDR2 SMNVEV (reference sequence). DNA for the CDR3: TGTGCCAGCAGCCAAACGCGGGGATTCTCCTACGAGCAGTACTTC. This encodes CASSQTRGFSYEQYF.

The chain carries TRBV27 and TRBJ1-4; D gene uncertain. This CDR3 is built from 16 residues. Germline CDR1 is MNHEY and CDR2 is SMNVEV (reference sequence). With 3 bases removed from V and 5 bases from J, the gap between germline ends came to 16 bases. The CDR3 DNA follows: TGTGCCAGCAGTTTGGCAGCCGGTTACCTGAATGAAAAACTGTTTTTT. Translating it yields CASSLAAGYLNEKLFF.